The rows below give T cell receptor beta chains drawn from one sample of a study of shared clonotypes between healthy human individuals. TCRdb keeps only in-frame clones here, not all; method: immunoSEQ multiplex PCR. Of 800,000 to 1,200,000 clones listed, around 78% are singletons. Sequencing used memory CD4+ T cells from PBMCs. These receptors came from a man aged 18 to 29 in good health. Some clones in this sample may be carry-over from other donors' samples. The CDR3 runs from the conserved cysteine through the conserved F or W.

J: TRBJ2-3
V: TRBV18
CDR3: CASSLGTDTQYF

J: TRBJ2-6
V: TRBV29-1
CDR3: CSVGLGHGANVLTF

J: TRBJ1-5
V: TRBV7-2
CDR3: CASSLEARPQHF

J: TRBJ1-3
V: TRBV28
CDR3: CASSSRGRGTGNTIYF

J: TRBJ1-3
V: TRBV4-2
CDR3: CASSQGVGYSDSGNTIYF

J: TRBJ2-1
V: TRBV5-1
CDR3: CASRRGLAEYNEQFF

J: TRBJ1-1
V: TRBV4-1
CDR3: CASSHPIKGPRSTEAFF

J: TRBJ2-5
V: TRBV5-6
CDR3: CASSSPGQDGWETQYF

J: TRBJ2-3
V: TRBV20-1
CDR3: CSTGSTDTQYF

J: TRBJ1-2
V: TRBV28
CDR3: CASRRGGGYGYTF

J: TRBJ2-1
V: TRBV27
CDR3: CASSFLAGNEQFF

J: TRBJ2-1
V: TRBV7-8
CDR3: CASSRPFAYNEQFF

J: TRBJ1-1
V: TRBV11-2
CDR3: CASSWVAGQGPSTEAFF

J: TRBJ2-7
V: TRBV28
CDR3: CASSRGGQGPYEQYF

J: TRBJ2-7
V: TRBV19
CDR3: CASSLGQVSYEQYF

J: TRBJ1-2
V: TRBV4-3
CDR3: CASSQLTLDGYTF

J: TRBJ2-3
V: TRBV19
CDR3: CASSLSPGTDTQYF

J: TRBJ1-5
V: TRBV27
CDR3: CASSTRWGGSGNQPQHF

J: TRBJ1-2
V: TRBV27
CDR3: CASRLAGTGFYGYTF

J: TRBJ1-3
V: TRBV7-6
CDR3: CASSLSADSGNTIYF

J: TRBJ1-2
V: TRBV5-6
CDR3: CASSLDLGNYGYTF

J: TRBJ2-5
V: TRBV6-6
CDR3: CASRRGDQETQYF

J: TRBJ1-1
V: TRBV5-1
CDR3: CASSLRPGRDTEAFF

J: TRBJ2-1
V: TRBV18
CDR3: CASSQGTGDQHEQFF

J: TRBJ1-3
V: TRBV4-3
CDR3: CASSQEAYSGNTIYF

J: TRBJ1-2
V: TRBV4-2
CDR3: CASSQDATGSYGYTF

J: TRBJ1-5
V: TRBV5-1
CDR3: CASSLSGGNQPQHF

J: TRBJ2-7
V: TRBV10-3
CDR3: CAISTGTSGSGYEQYF

J: TRBJ2-3
V: TRBV5-1
CDR3: CASSLVEDTQYF

J: TRBJ2-7
V: TRBV4-1
CDR3: CASSPPLSFEQYF

J: TRBJ1-2
V: TRBV7-3
CDR3: CASSLIPGQGAGGYTF

J: TRBJ1-1
V: TRBV25-1
CDR3: CASRSGGEAFF

J: TRBJ2-7
V: TRBV5-5
CDR3: CASSFGTSYEQYF

J: TRBJ1-2
V: TRBV5-4
CDR3: CASSVSVYGYTF

J: TRBJ1-1
V: TRBV6-5
CDR3: CASRVKQGAEAFF

J: TRBJ1-4
V: TRBV2
CDR3: CASSESLAFEKLFF

J: TRBJ2-3
V: TRBV7-9
CDR3: CASSLGADTQYF

J: TRBJ2-1
V: TRBV5-4
CDR3: CASSWLGQANSYNEQFF

J: TRBJ2-5
V: TRBV2
CDR3: CASRVAGEYQETQYF

J: TRBJ2-2
V: TRBV19
CDR3: CASSIGDYHTGELFF

J: TRBJ1-1
V: TRBV2
CDR3: CASRVGQATEAFF

J: TRBJ1-1
V: TRBV5-1
CDR3: CASRRDRGFTEAFF

J: TRBJ1-3
V: TRBV9
CDR3: CASSVALRGQGSLSGNTIYF

J: TRBJ1-1
V: TRBV2
CDR3: CANRRWGNTEAFF